One T cell receptor beta chain is described in this entry. Measured with immunoSEQ multiplex PCR; TCRdb has only the in-frame clones, and not every one. The sample holds some 42,000 clones, about three quarters seen once. This specimen belongs to a study of blood T cell repertoires in COVID-19. Germline lookup yields CDR1 ENHRY and CDR2 SYGVKD. The CDR3 consists of 12 residues. Germline trimming cut 4 bases from V and 7 bases from J; bases unmatched to any gene: 3. The V gene is TRBV10-3, the J gene TRBJ1-1; 7 bases map to TRBD1. The clonotype was recovered from a woman between 65 and 79 years old with acute or convalescent COVID-19. Sequencing input: peripheral blood. The CDR3 loop reads CAISARDSEAFF. For the CDR3, the DNA is TGTGCCATCAGTGCCCGGGACAGTGAAGCTTTCTTT.